The 25 T cell receptor beta chains in this list originate from one sample, sequenced in a study of CD8+ T cells in alopecia areata. Sequencing templates came from extracted RNA that was reverse transcribed into cDNA. Method: immunoSEQ multiplex PCR; TCRdb's copy keeps in-frame clones and lacks some. The repertoire includes over 95,000 clones, less than 70% of them detected once, and roughly 3.5% sits in the top ten. Treatment reported: oral pan-JAK inhibitor, 5-10 mg twice daily. The source material was CD4+ T cells sorted from blood, sampled at week 24, from a patient treated with tofacitinib. These TCRs come from a human donor with alopecia areata.

The chain uses TRBV4-3 and TRBJ2-5; 7 nucleotides match TRBD2. The germline V gene encodes CDR1 LGHNA and CDR2 YSLEER. V trimming: 4 bases; J trimming: 3 bases; junction bases outside the gene matches: 5. CDR3 length equals 14 residues. The CDR3 DNA sequence: TGCGCCAGCAGCCGCGGGGGAACTGAAGAGACCCAGTACTTC. It translates to CASSRGGTEETQYF.

The chain links TRBV29-1 to TRBJ2-1; TRBD1 aligns across 7 bases. V was clipped by 6 bases and J by 8 bases; unmatched bases: 4. The CDR3 loop spans 11 amino acids. Germline lookup yields CDR1 SQVTM and CDR2 ANQGSEA. The CDR3 coding sequence is TGCAGCGTAAAAACAGGGGATGAGCAGTTCTTC. It specifies CSVKTGDEQFF.

This clone was counted between two and nine times. This chain joins TRBV7-9 and TRBJ2-5, with a tentative D call TRBD2 (6 bases). Germline values: CDR1 SEHNR, CDR2 FQNEAQ (reference sequence). V was cut by 4 bases and J by 4 bases, with 22 bases left in between. This CDR3 contains 17 residues. The CDR3 sequence is CASSSAYGGGRGETQYF. The CDR3 DNA sequence: TGTGCCAGCAGCTCCGCCTACGGGGGAGGCCGCGGAGAGACCCAGTACTTC. Drawing the rest from reference TRBV7-9 and TRBJ2-5, the complete variable domain is DTGVSQNPRHKITKRGQNVTFRCDPISEHNRLYWYRQTLGQGPEFLTYFQNEAQLEKSRLLSDRFSAERPKGSFSTLEIQRTEQGDSAMYLCASSSAYGGGRGETQYFGPGTRLLVL.

The chain recombines TRBV30 with TRBJ2-1; possibly TRBD2 for D (6 bases). Trimming took off 5 bases at V and 9 bases at J, with 17 bases between the two ends. There are 13 residues in the CDR3. Germline CDR1 and CDR2: GTSNPN and SVGIG (reference sequence). CDR3 sequence (DNA): TGTGCCTGGTCCGGGGAGGCGTGGGGTGAGCAGTTCTTC. As protein: CAWSGEAWGEQFF.

This clone was seen only once. The V and J genes are TRBV5-6 and TRBJ1-6, with 8 bases aligning to TRBD1. V shed 0 bases and J 1 base; nucleotides not matched to a gene: 3. Germline-derived CDR1 and CDR2 are SGHDT and YYEEEE. CDR3 size: 17 residues. The CDR3 nucleotides are TGTGCCAGCAGCTTGGTGCAGGGGGCGTCCTATAATTCACCCCTCCACTTT. Its protein is CASSLVQGASYNSPLHF.

The table lists this clone with a few counts. The rearrangement uses TRBV7-2 and TRBJ2-5, with D tentatively TRBD1 (5 bases). This CDR3 is 15 amino acids long. Trimming removed 5 bases at V and 5 bases at J, with 18 bases between. Germline-derived CDR1 and CDR2 are SGHTA and FQGNSA. In DNA, the CDR3 is TGTGCCAGCAGCCTAGGACAATCTGGGGCGGAGACCCAGTACTTC. This encodes CASSLGQSGAETQYF.

The CDR3 region has the DNA TGTGCCAGCAGCTCGACTAGCGGGGGGCAGACAGATACGCAGTATTTT. It codes for CASSSTSGGQTDTQYF. The chain employs TRBV7-2 and TRBJ2-3, with TRBD2 identical over 13 bases. Germline V gene lookup returns CDR1 SGHTA and CDR2 FQGNSA. The J segment lost 3 bases and the V segment lost 4 bases, leaving 4 bases of the junction unmatched. The CDR3 contains 16 residues.

This clone was detected only once. The chain combines TRBV10-3 with TRBJ1-5; tentatively, D is TRBD1 (6 bases). Trimming pared 5 bases from V and 3 bases from J, leaving 20 bases between. Germline V CDR1 and CDR2: ENHRY, SYGVKD. The CDR3 is 17 amino acids. The CDR3 bases are TGTGCCATCAGTACCGGACCAGGGGAAGGCGACAATCAGCCCCAGCATTTT. Translation: CAISTGPGEGDNQPQHF.

This clone was seen only a few times. The chain recombines TRBV29-1 with TRBJ1-4, with TRBD1 matching over 8 bases. V lost 7 bases, J lost 5 bases, and 6 bases stayed unmatched. CDR3 length equals 13 residues. CDR1 and CDR2 (germline): SQVTM, ANQGSEA. Here the CDR3 reads CSATQGGNEKLFF. For the CDR3, the DNA is TGCAGCGCAACACAGGGGGGGAATGAAAAACTGTTTTTT. The full variable domain, completed using reference TRBV29-1 and TRBJ1-4, is SAVISQKPSRDICQRGTSLTIQCQVDSQVTMMFWYRQQPGQSLTLIATANQGSEATYESGFVIDKFPISRPNLTFSTLTVSNMSPEDSSIYLCSATQGGNEKLFFGSGTQLSVL.

The count of this clone is one. The chain employs TRBV5-6 and TRBJ1-1, with 10 nucleotides matching TRBD1. CDR3 size: 16 residues. With 3 bases clipped from V and 4 bases from J, the junction kept 9 bases outside the gene matches. CDR1 and CDR2 (germline): SGHDT, YYEEEE. For the CDR3, the DNA is TGTGCCAGCAGCTCCCCGCACCGGGACAGGGGCACTGAAGCTTTCTTT. This encodes CASSSPHRDRGTEAFF. Filled out from reference TRBV5-6 and TRBJ1-1, the complete variable domain reads DAGVTQSPTHLIKTRGQQVTLRCSPKSGHDTVSWYQQALGQGPQFIFQYYEEEERQRGNFPDRFSGHQFPNYSSELNVNALLLGDSALYLCASSSPHRDRGTEAFFGQGTRLTVV.

The genes are TRBV5-1 and TRBJ1-1, with no clear D. Germline V gene sequence: CDR1 SGHRS, CDR2 YFSETQ. V gave up 0 bases and J gave up 3 bases, with 3 bases separating them. This CDR3 region has 12 residues. In nucleotides, the CDR3 is TGCGCCAGCAGCTTGGCCCACACTGAAGCTTTCTTT. Its protein product is CASSLAHTEAFF.

CDR3 residues: CASSLKAGGPDTQYF. The CDR3 DNA is TGCGCCAGCAGCTTGAAAGCGGGGGGGCCAGATACGCAGTATTTT. J is TRBJ2-3 and V is TRBV5-1; TRBD2 matches at 10 bases. V dropped 1 base and J dropped 4; count of bases not matched to a gene: 3. Germline CDR1 SGHRS, CDR2 YFSETQ. The CDR3 has 15 amino acids.

The chain couples TRBV30 to TRBJ1-2; TRBD1 agrees at 7 bases. V shed 4 bases and J 4 bases; nucleotides not matched to a gene: 9. Germline CDR1 GTSNPN, CDR2 SVGIG (reference sequence). The CDR3 contains 14 residues. CDR3 loop: CAWKQSGTVYGYTF. The CDR3 DNA follows: TGTGCCTGGAAACAATCCGGGACAGTCTATGGCTACACCTTC.

This clone has a handful of counts. V is TRBV20-1 and J is TRBJ1-6; D not resolved. The CDR3 contains 11 residues. Trimming cost V 1 base and J 7 bases, with 2 bases left between them. Germline CDR1 is DFQATT and CDR2 is SNEGSKA (reference sequence). In DNA form, the CDR3 reads TGCAGTGCTAGAGGGAATTCACCCCTCCACTTT. Its translation is CSARGNSPLHF.

This clone turned up a few times. V and J are TRBV11-2 and TRBJ2-6; the D call may be TRBD1 or TRBD2 (6 bases each). CDR1 and CDR2 (germline): SGHAT, FQNNGV. Between the trimmed V and J ends, which lost 5 bases and 0 bases, there was a span of 20 bases. The CDR3 has 19 residues. CDR3 nucleotide sequence: TGTGCCAGCAGCCGAAGCTGGGGGGCAAGCCTCTCTGGGGCCAACGTCCTGACTTTC. Translation gives CASSRSWGASLSGANVLTF. The variable domain in full, with the rest retrieved from reference TRBV11-2 and TRBJ2-6, is EAGVAQSPRYKIIEKRQSVAFWCNPISGHATLYWYQQILGQGPKLLIQFQNNGVVDDSQLPKDRFSAERLKGVDSTLKIQPAKLEDSAVYLCASSRSWGASLSGANVLTFGAGSRLTVL.

The rearrangement joins TRBV23-1 to TRBJ1-6; 7 bases are shared with TRBD1. TRBV23-1 is known as an ORF, though its function is uncertain. Trimming took 0 bases from V and 3 from J; bases not matched to a gene: 2. This CDR3 is 16 amino acids long. The CDR3 region is CASSQSGQDYNSPLHF. CDR3 DNA sequence: TGCGCCAGCAGTCAATCCGGACAGGACTATAATTCACCCCTCCACTTT.

The rearrangement links TRBV5-6 to TRBJ1-1; unclear D gene. V lost 3 bases and J lost 7, with 13 bases in between. CDR1 and CDR2 from the germline V gene are SGHDT and YYEEEE. The CDR3 extends over 13 amino acids. The CDR3: CASSSLREGEAFF. DNA of the CDR3: TGTGCCAGCAGCTCCCTCCGAGAGGGTGAAGCTTTCTTT.

This clone was seen only a few times. The rearrangement joins TRBV6-5 to TRBJ2-3, with D possibly TRBD2 on 7 matching bases. The CDR3 contains 12 residues. Germline CDR1 and CDR2: MNHEY and SVGAGI. V gave up 11 bases and J gave up 4 bases, with 13 bases separating them. CDR3 sequence reads: CAVGGQADTQYF. The CDR3 DNA is TGTGCCGTGGGGGGGCAAGCAGATACGCAGTATTTT.

This chain uses TRBV23-1 with TRBJ1-2; the D is unclear. TRBV23-1 is reported as an ORF; its role is uncertain. The CDR3 runs 14 residues. Between the trimmed V and J ends, which lost 2 bases and 4 bases, there was a span of 11 bases. CDR3 residues: CASSQHGQFYGYTF. Written as DNA, the CDR3 is TGCGCCAGCAGTCAACACGGGCAGTTCTATGGCTACACCTTC.

This clone came up a few times. V is TRBV6-5 and J is TRBJ2-7, with TRBD1 as a possible D gene (5 bases). V lost 7 bases, J lost 0 bases, and 13 bases lay in between. Looked up from germline, CDR1 is MNHEY and CDR2 is SVGAGI. This CDR3 region has 14 residues. For the CDR3, the DNA is TGTGCCAGCACCCCGACAGTTAGCTCCTACGAGCAGTACTTC. It is translated as CASTPTVSSYEQYF.

This clone was counted once. This rearrangement joins TRBV5-4 to TRBJ1-2, with 10 positions matching TRBD1. V lost 6 bases to trimming and J lost 7 bases; unmatched junction nucleotides: 9. In germline, CDR1 is SGHNT, CDR2 YYREEE (reference sequence). The CDR3 contains 14 residues. CDR3 amino acids: CASINQGTGAGYTF. DNA of the CDR3: TGTGCCAGCATTAACCAAGGGACAGGGGCTGGCTACACCTTC.

CDR3 sequence (DNA): TGTGCCACCAGCAGAGATCGTGGGGCCCCCAGCTCCTACGAGCAGTACTTC. Translation gives CATSRDRGAPSSYEQYF. The chain carries TRBV15 and TRBJ2-7, with D possibly TRBD1 on 5 matching bases. V lost 0 bases to trimming and J lost 0 bases, with 15 bases between them. The CDR3 length is 17 residues. Germline-derived CDR1 and CDR2 are LNHNV and YYDKDF (reference sequence).

V usage is TRBV6-5 and J usage is TRBJ2-7; perhaps TRBD1 as D (5 bases). The CDR3 contains 15 residues. Per the germline V gene, CDR1 is MNHEY and CDR2 is SVGAGI. Trimming pared 2 bases from V and 4 bases from J, leaving 15 bases between. CDR3 sequence: CASSYQGRSGYEQYF. The DNA of the CDR3 is TGTGCCAGCAGTTACCAGGGTAGGTCCGGATACGAGCAGTACTTC.

The V and J genes are TRBV11-2 and TRBJ2-7, with D possibly being TRBD2 (5 bases). Trimming removed 6 bases from V and 2 bases from J, with 14 bases in between. Germline V gene sequence: CDR1 SGHAT, CDR2 FQNNGV. This CDR3 comprises 14 residues. This CDR3 reads CASRGEDRTYEQYF. The CDR3 nucleotides read TGTGCCAGCAGGGGAGAGGACCGGACCTACGAGCAGTACTTC. Filled out from reference TRBV11-2 and TRBJ2-7, the complete variable domain reads EAGVAQSPRYKIIEKRQSVAFWCNPISGHATLYWYQQILGQGPKLLIQFQNNGVVDDSQLPKDRFSAERLKGVDSTLKIQPAKLEDSAVYLCASRGEDRTYEQYFGPGTRLTVT.

In its sample, this clone was seen once. This chain links TRBV12-5 with TRBJ1-5; TRBD1 might be the D (6 bases). The V and J ends lost 0 bases and 3 bases respectively, with 21 bases between them. Germline V gives CDR1 LGHNT, CDR2 FRNRAP. CDR3 length: 19 amino acids. DNA for the CDR3: TGTGCTAGTGGTTTGGTACAATTAGGGGTCGAGGGGGTCAATCAGCCCCAGCATTTT. Amino acids: CASGLVQLGVEGVNQPQHF.